This T cell receptor (beta chain) was sequenced during a study of PD-L1 blockade in urothelial cancer. Looking at the study overall: Each patient had 0 to 3 earlier chemotherapy regimens.

Specified time point: peripheral blood 6 weeks after treatment start. Clones were read by immunoSEQ multiplex PCR, and TCRdb kept only the in-frame ones, dropping some. Among 60,000 to 80,000 clones listed, around nine tenths were seen once. Germline assignment: CDR1 MDHEN and CDR2 SYDVKM. The CDR3 runs to 13 residues. V lost 6 bases and J lost 3, with 12 bases in between. The rearrangement joins TRBV28 to TRBJ2-7; tentative D call: TRBD1 (5 bases). This material consisted of PBMCs, taken around atezolizumab (anti-PD-L1) treatment. The receptor was isolated from a man between 60 and 75 years old with urothelial cancer. In DNA, the CDR3 is TGTGCCAGCAGGACAGTGAGAATCTACGAGCAGTACTTC. This encodes CASRTVRIYEQYF.